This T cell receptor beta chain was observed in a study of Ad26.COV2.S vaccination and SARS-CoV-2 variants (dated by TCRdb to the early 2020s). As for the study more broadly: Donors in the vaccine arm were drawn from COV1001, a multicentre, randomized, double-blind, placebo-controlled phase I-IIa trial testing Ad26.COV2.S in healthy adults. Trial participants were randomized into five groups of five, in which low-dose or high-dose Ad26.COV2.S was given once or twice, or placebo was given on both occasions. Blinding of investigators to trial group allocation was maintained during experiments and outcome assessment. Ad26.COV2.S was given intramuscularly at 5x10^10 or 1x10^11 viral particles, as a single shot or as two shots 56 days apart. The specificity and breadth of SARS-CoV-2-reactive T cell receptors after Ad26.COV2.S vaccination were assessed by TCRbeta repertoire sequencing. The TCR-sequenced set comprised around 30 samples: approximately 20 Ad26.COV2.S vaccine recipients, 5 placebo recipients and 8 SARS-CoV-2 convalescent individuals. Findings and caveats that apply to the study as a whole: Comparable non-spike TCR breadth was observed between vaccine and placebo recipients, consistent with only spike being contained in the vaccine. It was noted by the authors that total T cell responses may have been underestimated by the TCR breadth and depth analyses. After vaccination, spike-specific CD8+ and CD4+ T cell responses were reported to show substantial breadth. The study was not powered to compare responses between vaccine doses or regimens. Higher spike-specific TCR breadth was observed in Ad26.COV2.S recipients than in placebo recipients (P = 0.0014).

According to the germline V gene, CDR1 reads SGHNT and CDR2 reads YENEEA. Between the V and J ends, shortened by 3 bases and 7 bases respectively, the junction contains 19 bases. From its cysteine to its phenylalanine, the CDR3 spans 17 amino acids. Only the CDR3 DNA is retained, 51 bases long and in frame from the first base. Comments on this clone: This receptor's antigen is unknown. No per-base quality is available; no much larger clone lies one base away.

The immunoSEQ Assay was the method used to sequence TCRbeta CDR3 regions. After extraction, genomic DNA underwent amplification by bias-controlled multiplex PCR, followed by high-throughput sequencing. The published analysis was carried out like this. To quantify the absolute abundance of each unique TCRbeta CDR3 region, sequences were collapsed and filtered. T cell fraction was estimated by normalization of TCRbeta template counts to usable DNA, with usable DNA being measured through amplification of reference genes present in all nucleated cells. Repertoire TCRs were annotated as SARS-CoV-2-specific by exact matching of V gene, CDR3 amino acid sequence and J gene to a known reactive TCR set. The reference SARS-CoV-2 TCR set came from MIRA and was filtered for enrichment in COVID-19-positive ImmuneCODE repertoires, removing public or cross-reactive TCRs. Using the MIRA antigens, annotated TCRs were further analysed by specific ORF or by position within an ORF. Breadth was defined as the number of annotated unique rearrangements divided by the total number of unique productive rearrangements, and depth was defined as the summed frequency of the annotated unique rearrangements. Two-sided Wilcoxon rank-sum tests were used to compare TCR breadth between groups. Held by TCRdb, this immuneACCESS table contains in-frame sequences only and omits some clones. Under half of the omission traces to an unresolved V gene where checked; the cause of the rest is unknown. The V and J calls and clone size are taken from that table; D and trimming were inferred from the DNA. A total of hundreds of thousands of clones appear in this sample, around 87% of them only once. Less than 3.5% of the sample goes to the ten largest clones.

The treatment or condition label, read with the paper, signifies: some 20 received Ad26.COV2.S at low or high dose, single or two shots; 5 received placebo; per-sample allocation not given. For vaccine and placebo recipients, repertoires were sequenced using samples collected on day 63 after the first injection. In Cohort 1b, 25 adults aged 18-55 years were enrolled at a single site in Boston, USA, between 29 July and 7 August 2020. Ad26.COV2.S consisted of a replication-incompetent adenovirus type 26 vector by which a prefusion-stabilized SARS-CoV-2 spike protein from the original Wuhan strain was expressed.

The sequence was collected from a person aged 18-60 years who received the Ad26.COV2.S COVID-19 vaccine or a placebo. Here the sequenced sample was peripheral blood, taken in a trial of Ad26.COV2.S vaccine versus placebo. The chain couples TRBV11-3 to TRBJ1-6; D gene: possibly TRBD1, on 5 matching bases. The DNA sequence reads TGTGCCAGCAGCTTGGCGGGACTCCGGGACCCAAATTCACCCCTCCACTTT. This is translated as CASSLAGLRDPNSPLHF.